Below, 27 T cell receptor beta chains from the same sample are listed, as sequenced in a study of blood T cell repertoires in COVID-19. Sequencing was performed with immunoSEQ multiplex PCR; in TCRdb, only in-frame clones are kept and a portion is missing. The sample yields roughly 300,000 clones, more than 75% seen once. The material sequenced was PBMCs or T cells enriched from blood (not recorded which). The receptors were gathered from a woman aged 25 to 45 who had recovered from COVID-19.

The chain uses TRBV27 and TRBJ1-2; 8 bases agree with TRBD1. Germline V gene lookup returns CDR1 MNHEY and CDR2 SMNVEV (reference sequence). The CDR3 consists of 15 residues. V trimming: 4 bases; J trimming: 2 bases; junction bases outside the gene matches: 6. The CDR3 spells CASSSRQGRNYGYTF. DNA for the CDR3: TGTGCCAGCAGTTCTAGACAGGGGCGGAACTATGGCTACACCTTC.

The genes are TRBV19 and TRBJ1-4, with 7 positions matching TRBD1. This CDR3 comprises 15 residues. The junction had 10 bases not matched to a gene; V was cut back by 5 bases and J by 7 bases. Germline CDR1 reads LNHDA; CDR2 reads SQIVND (reference sequence). The CDR3: CASSGRQGRAEKLFF. CDR3 coding DNA: TGTGCCAGTAGTGGACGACAGGGAAGGGCTGAAAAACTGTTTTTT.

Details on this clone: The sample holds other DNA sequences that translate to the same CDR3. V is TRBV4-1 and J is TRBJ1-6, with TRBD1 matching 7 bases. This CDR3 is 14 amino acids long. The ends lost 1 base at V and 9 bases at J; junction bases unmatched: 3. Germline lookup yields CDR1 MGHRA and CDR2 YSYEKL. The CDR3 here is CASSQGQGGSPLHF. Written as DNA, the CDR3 is TGCGCCAGCAGCCAAGGGCAGGGGGGTTCACCCCTCCACTTT.

V and J are TRBV9 and TRBJ1-2; TRBD1 matches 9 bases. CDR1 and CDR2 (germline): SGDLS, YYNGEE. CDR3 length equals 13 residues. Trimming took 4 bases from V and 8 from J; bases not matched to a gene: 6. CDR3 in amino acids: CASSIMDRGGYTF. The CDR3 coding sequence is TGTGCCAGCAGCATCATGGACAGGGGAGGCTACACCTTC.

The chain employs TRBV2 and TRBJ2-3, with D perhaps TRBD2 (7 bases). Trimming left V 6 bases short and J 1 base short, with 11 bases between. CDR1 SNHLY and CDR2 FYNNEI come from the germline V gene. The CDR3 is 14 amino acids. As DNA, the CDR3 is TGTGCCAGCAGAGCGGGACAAGGCACAGATACGCAGTATTTT. Its protein product is CASRAGQGTDTQYF.

The rearrangement links TRBV28 to TRBJ1-5, with a weak D call TRBD1 (6 bases). Germline V lookup: CDR1 MDHEN, CDR2 SYDVKM. There are 14 residues in the CDR3. The V end lost 7 bases, the J end lost 5 bases, and 15 bases lay between the germline ends. The CDR3 nucleotides read TGTGCCAGCAAAGGACAGTTAGCCCATCAGCCCCAGCATTTT. Translating it yields CASKGQLAHQPQHF.

The V gene is TRBV24-1, the J gene TRBJ1-2; D is perhaps TRBD1 (6 bases). This CDR3 has 17 residues. Germline V gene sequence: CDR1 KGHDR, CDR2 SFDVKD. The V gene lost 1 base and the J gene lost 4 bases, with 18 bases spanning the gap. CDR3 region: CATSDFPTGRICYGYTF. The DNA of the CDR3 is TGTGCCACCAGTGATTTTCCGACAGGCCGAATCTGCTATGGCTACACCTTC.

This chain connects TRBV13 to TRBJ1-1; D is ambiguous. V dropped 4 bases and J dropped 2 bases, with 14 bases sitting between them. The CDR3 consists of 15 residues. Germline CDR1 and CDR2: PRHDT and FYEKMQ (reference sequence). CDR3 coding DNA: TGTGCCAGCAGCTCCTCCCCACAGATTAACACTGAAGCTTTCTTT. This sequence encodes CASSSSPQINTEAFF.

This clone occurred once. The CDR3 protein is CASSIGGTGRFEAFF. The CDR3 DNA follows: TGTGCCAGTAGTATCGGCGGGACAGGGAGGTTTGAAGCTTTCTTT. The genes are TRBV19 and TRBJ1-1, with 9 positions matching TRBD1. With V trimmed by 3 bases and J by 7 bases, 9 bases remained unmatched. This CDR3 contains 15 residues. Germline-derived CDR1 and CDR2 are LNHDA and SQIVND (reference sequence).

This chain links TRBV12-3 or TRBV12-4 with TRBJ1-5; D might be TRBD1 (6 bases). The CDR3 is 13 amino acids. Trimming pared 8 bases from V and 9 bases from J, leaving 17 bases between. For the CDR3, the DNA is TGTGCCAGCCGTCTTTCAGGGGTGCGGCCCCAGCATTTT. Translation gives CASRLSGVRPQHF.

J is TRBJ1-1 and V is TRBV5-6, with 12 bases fitting TRBD1. CDR3 length equals 16 residues. CDR1 SGHDT and CDR2 YYEEEE come from the germline V gene. Losses at the gene ends were 2 bases for V and 3 bases for J; bases not matched to a gene: 5. The CDR3 loop reads CASSFGTGGGDTEAFF. CDR3 DNA: TGTGCCAGCAGCTTTGGGACAGGGGGCGGTGACACTGAAGCTTTCTTT.

The chain links TRBV5-6 to TRBJ2-7; a weak D match, TRBD1 (5 bases). In germline, CDR1 is SGHDT, CDR2 YYEEEE. Between the trimmed V and J ends, which lost 2 bases and 3 bases, there was a span of 6 bases. The CDR3 is made up of 12 amino acids. CDR3 coding DNA: TGTGCCAGCAGCTTAGGGGACTACGAGCAGTACTTC. It translates to CASSLGDYEQYF.

The chain recombines TRBV19 with TRBJ1-6, with TRBD1 identical over 9 bases. J lost 10 bases, V lost 7 bases, and 8 bases had no gene match. The V gene's germline CDR1 is LNHDA and CDR2 SQIVND (reference sequence). The CDR3 spans 14 residues. CDR3 region: CASNPGQGYSPLHF. CDR3 in DNA: TGTGCCAGTAATCCGGGACAGGGATACTCACCCCTCCACTTT.

The chain has TRBV7-8 and TRBJ1-3, with 8 nucleotides matching TRBD1. CDR3 length: 18 residues. Germline V gene sequence: CDR1 SGHVS, CDR2 FQNEAQ. The ends lost 3 bases at V and 6 bases at J; junction bases unmatched: 16. CDR3 bases: TGTGCCAGCAGCTTTCTTTCACCAGGGGGCTATTACGAAAACACCATATATTTT. Its translation is CASSFLSPGGYYENTIYF.

This clone was counted a single time. The chain is built from TRBV7-9 and TRBJ1-1; D possibly corresponds to TRBD1 (5 bases). V lost 0 bases to trimming and J lost 5 bases, with 16 bases between them. In germline, CDR1 is SEHNR, CDR2 FQNEAQ (reference sequence). The CDR3 runs 16 residues. The CDR3 sequence is CASSLAGLGESTEAFF. In DNA form, the CDR3 reads TGTGCCAGCAGCTTAGCCGGGCTAGGGGAATCGACTGAAGCTTTCTTT.

This clone was picked up one time. The chain uses TRBV7-9 and TRBJ1-1, with D tentatively TRBD1 (5 bases). V lost 1 base to trimming and J lost 3 bases, with 18 bases between them. Germline V CDR1 and CDR2: SEHNR, FQNEAQ (reference sequence). The CDR3 spans 17 residues. CDR3 loop: CASSLDPALDSYTEAFF. CDR3 bases: TGTGCCAGCAGCTTAGACCCCGCTTTAGACAGCTACACTGAAGCTTTCTTT.

The rearrangement links TRBV2 to TRBJ2-7, with TRBD1 as a possible D gene (6 bases). This CDR3 comprises 14 residues. Per the germline V gene, CDR1 is SNHLY and CDR2 is FYNNEI. The V gene lost 7 bases and the J gene lost 2 bases, with 15 bases spanning the gap. The CDR3 sequence is CASIWGQGPYEQYF. CDR3 sequence (DNA): TGTGCCAGCATCTGGGGCCAGGGGCCCTACGAGCAGTACTTC.

The chain recombines TRBV7-8 with TRBJ1-2, with TRBD1 matching over 8 bases. Germline CDR1 SGHVS, CDR2 FQNEAQ. This CDR3 comprises 16 residues. The J segment lost 5 bases and the V segment lost 0 bases, leaving 8 bases of the junction unmatched. Here the CDR3 DNA reads TGTGCCAGCAGCTTAGCCGCAGGACAGGGAACGTATGGCTACACCTTC. Its protein product is CASSLAAGQGTYGYTF.

The chain is built from TRBV7-9 and TRBJ1-1; D is unclear. V was clipped by 3 bases and J by 1 base, with 15 bases between them. CDR3 length: 16 residues. Germline CDR1 is SEHNR and CDR2 is FQNEAQ (reference sequence). Here the CDR3 DNA reads TGTGCCAGCAGCTTGTGGGCAGGCCTCGGGAACACTGAAGCTTTCTTT. This encodes CASSLWAGLGNTEAFF.

V and J are TRBV11-2 and TRBJ1-1; 7 bases agree with TRBD1. Per the germline V gene, CDR1 is SGHAT and CDR2 is FQNNGV. This CDR3 contains 14 residues. The ends lost 7 bases at V and 6 bases at J; junction bases unmatched: 11. CDR3 loop: CASKRTGVRAEAFF. The CDR3 DNA reads TGTGCCAGCAAACGAACAGGGGTGAGGGCTGAAGCTTTCTTT.

CDR3 bases: TGTGCCAGCAGCTGGTTCAGGGGAACGAGCTCCTACGAGCAGTACTTC. This sequence encodes CASSWFRGTSSYEQYF. The chain couples TRBV5-8 to TRBJ2-7; tentatively, D is TRBD1 (6 bases). Per germline, CDR1 SGHTS and CDR2 YDEGEE. Trimming shortened V by 3 bases and J by 0 bases, and 16 bases separated the two germline ends. The CDR3 sequence is 16 residues long.

V and J are TRBV7-9 and TRBJ1-6; D gene ambiguous. The V end was cut by 5 bases, the J end by 8 bases, with 16 bases between. Germline CDR1 is SEHNR and CDR2 is FQNEAQ (reference sequence). The CDR3 runs to 15 residues. The CDR3 nucleotides read TGTGCCAGCAGCATCCGGGAAAGTGGGGATTCACCCCTCCACTTT. It encodes CASSIRESGDSPLHF.

Turning to this clone: One end of the junction varies from germline; a read error may be responsible. The chain uses TRBV18 and TRBJ2-7; D might be TRBD1 (5 bases). The germline V gene has CDR1 KGHSH and CDR2 LQKENI. This CDR3 is 13 amino acids long. The chain's CDR3 is CASSQGLGNVENF. The CDR3 DNA reads as TGTGCCAGCTCACAGGGGTTGGGGAATGTAGAGAACTTC. Drawing the rest from reference TRBV18 and TRBJ2-7, the complete variable domain is NAGVMQNPRHLVRRRGQEARLRCSPMKGHSHVYWYRQLPEEGLKFMVYLQKENIIDESGMPKERFSAEFPKEGPSILRIQQVVRGDSAAYFCASSQGLGNVENFGPGTRLTVT.

The J gene is TRBJ2-1, the V gene TRBV24-1; 8 bases fit TRBD2. CDR1 KGHDR and CDR2 SFDVKD come from the germline V gene. Trimming at V came to 9 bases and at J to 4 bases, leaving 10 bases not matched to a gene. This CDR3 is built from 15 residues. The CDR3 loop is CATLKGAGEYNEQFF. The DNA for the CDR3 is TGTGCCACCCTGAAGGGAGCGGGAGAGTACAATGAGCAGTTCTTC.

The chain combines TRBV19 with TRBJ1-4, with 7 bases fitting TRBD1. Looked up from germline, CDR1 is LNHDA and CDR2 is SQIVND (reference sequence). The CDR3 is made up of 16 amino acids. Unmatched junction bases numbered 20, after V lost 11 bases and J lost 8 bases. CDR3 protein: CASQSISEAGGEKLFF. The CDR3 DNA is TGTGCCTCGCAGTCGATAAGCGAGGCAGGGGGAGAAAAACTGTTTTTT.

The V gene is TRBV10-3, the J gene TRBJ1-2; 7 bases agree with TRBD1. The CDR3 loop spans 14 amino acids. Germline V lookup: CDR1 ENHRY, CDR2 SYGVKD. V lost 3 bases and J lost 3; bases outside the gene matches: 4. CDR3 bases: TGTGCCATCAGTGAAGGGGACAGTTACTATGGCTACACCTTC. Amino acids: CAISEGDSYYGYTF.

The chain carries TRBV7-6 and TRBJ2-5; TRBD2 matches 12 bases. Germline CDR1 SGHVS, CDR2 FNYEAQ. This CDR3 contains 18 residues. With V trimmed by 5 bases and J by 0 bases, 10 bases remained unmatched. The CDR3 here is CASSPLSSGGANQETQYF. The CDR3 region has the DNA TGTGCCAGCAGCCCCCTGTCTAGCGGGGGGGCCAACCAAGAGACCCAGTACTTC.